These 17 T cell receptor beta chains originate from one sample sequenced in a study of blood T cells in healthy people across ages. A second PCR of about 6 to 11 cycles used a sample-barcoded 5' primer and a J-beta primer mix. TCRdb used MiXCR to reprocess the 5' RACE reads, holding one entry per CDR3 protein. The data show 1.8 million or so distinct CDR3 sequences, with about 39% seen just once and 23% held by the top ten. The sequenced sample was blood. The receptors come from a human donor in good health.

This rearrangement joins TRBV28 to TRBJ2-7; tentative D call: TRBD1 (5 bases). V was trimmed by 6 bases and J by 6 bases, leaving 12 bases between them. Germline V gene data show CDR1 as MDHEN and CDR2 as SYDVKM. CDR3 length: 12 residues. The CDR3 DNA is TGTGCCAGCAGCTCCAGGACACTCGAGCAGTACTTC. Encoded protein: CASSSRTLEQYF.

The V and J genes are TRBV5-1 and TRBJ2-1, with D perhaps matching TRBD2 (5 bases). The germline V gene encodes CDR1 SGHRS and CDR2 YFSETQ. The CDR3 has 15 residues. Trimming removed 6 bases from V and 3 bases from J, with 16 bases in between. CDR3 nucleotide sequence: TGCGCCAGCATCGAGAGGGCAGGAGGCTACAATGAGCAGTTCTTC. Translated, it gives CASIERAGGYNEQFF.

Regarding this clonotype: A much larger clone lies one base from this, so it may be a read error. The chain recombines TRBV7-9 with TRBJ2-7; the D is unclear. The J call may be incorrect, as the DNA end agrees better with TRBJ2-5. The CDR3 has 14 residues. CDR1 is SEHNR and CDR2 is FQNEAQ in the germline V gene (reference sequence). The CDR3 DNA is TGTGCCAGCAGCGTACGCAGAGGCGGCGAGACCCAGTACTTC. Protein: CASSVRRGGETQYF.

This clonotype appeared once. The chain couples TRBV15 to TRBJ1-5; D is unclear. Germline V gene sequence: CDR1 LNHNV, CDR2 YYDKDF (reference sequence). The CDR3 is 14 residues long. Trimming took 0 bases from V and 5 from J, leaving 8 bases between them. The DNA of the CDR3 is TGTGCCACCAGCAGAGACCGGGTCGATCAGCCCCAGCATTTT. Translation gives CATSRDRVDQPQHF.

The J gene is TRBJ2-7, the V gene TRBV10-3, with TRBD1 matching 7 bases. J gave up 0 bases and V 7 bases, and 9 bases lay outside the gene matches. The germline gives CDR1 ENHRY, CDR2 SYGVKD. This CDR3 is 15 amino acids long. CDR3 in amino acids: CAIKNGQADSYEQYF. The CDR3 coding sequence is TGTGCCATCAAGAATGGACAGGCGGACTCCTACGAGCAGTACTTC.

This clonotype has a handful of counts. The chain combines TRBV20-1 with TRBJ2-3; TRBD2 matches at 9 bases. Per the germline V gene, CDR1 is DFQATT and CDR2 is SNEGSKA (reference sequence). The CDR3 sequence is 15 residues long. V was pared by 5 bases and J by 0 bases, with 6 bases of the junction left unmatched. CDR3 in DNA: TGCAGTGCTGAGCGACTAGCGGAGAGCACAGATACGCAGTATTTT. As protein: CSAERLAESTDTQYF.

This chain uses TRBV2 with TRBJ1-2; maybe TRBD1 (5 bases). The CDR3 spans 14 residues. Germline-derived CDR1 and CDR2 are SNHLY and FYNNEI. V was cut by 2 bases and J by 6 bases, with 13 bases left in between. This CDR3 reads CASSELKSGNGYTF. The CDR3 DNA is TGTGCCAGCAGTGAATTGAAGTCAGGGAATGGCTACACCTTC.

The V call is TRBV20-1, the J call TRBJ1-1; the D is unclear. This CDR3 contains 17 residues. Trimming cost V 0 bases and J 4 bases, with 21 bases left between them. Germline-derived CDR1 and CDR2 are DFQATT and SNEGSKA (reference sequence). CDR3 nucleotide sequence: TGCAGTGCTAGAGAGGCGAGGGCGTCCGAACGCCCCACTGAAGCTTTCTTT. Its protein is CSAREARASERPTEAFF.

This clonotype has a handful of counts. The J gene is TRBJ1-1, the V gene TRBV20-1; D ambiguous. Germline values: CDR1 DFQATT, CDR2 SNEGSKA (reference sequence). V dropped 2 bases and J dropped 1 base, with 8 bases sitting between them. The CDR3 totals 13 residues. The DNA for the CDR3 is TGCAGTGCTAGAAAGAGTTCGAACACTGAAGCTTTCTTT. Amino acid sequence: CSARKSSNTEAFF.

The sample holds a few counts of this clonotype. The J gene is TRBJ2-1, the V gene TRBV24-1; maybe TRBD1 (5 bases). V was shortened by 9 bases and J by 0 bases, with 14 bases between the two germline ends. Germline-derived CDR1 and CDR2 are KGHDR and SFDVKD. This CDR3 has 15 residues. This CDR3 is CATGIRQGSYNEQFF. The CDR3 coding sequence is TGTGCCACCGGAATTAGGCAGGGCTCCTACAATGAGCAGTTCTTC.

This clonotype was picked up a small number of times. The chain carries TRBV10-3 and TRBJ2-7, with TRBD1 identical over 9 bases. Trimming took 2 bases from V and 3 from J; bases not matched to a gene: 2. Germline V gene sequence: CDR1 ENHRY, CDR2 SYGVKD. The CDR3 sequence is 14 residues long. The CDR3 sequence: CAISEGQGYYEQYF. In nucleotides, the CDR3 is TGTGCCATCAGTGAGGGACAGGGGTACTACGAGCAGTACTTC.

The chain combines TRBV9 with TRBJ2-7, with 8 bases identical to TRBD2. The CDR3 totals 18 residues. Trimming cost V 0 bases and J 2 bases; bases outside gene matches: 13. Germline V lookup: CDR1 SGDLS, CDR2 YYNGEE. CDR3 loop: CASSVGVGRLRGAYEQYF. The CDR3 nucleotides are TGTGCCAGCAGCGTAGGAGTTGGGCGGTTGCGGGGGGCCTACGAGCAGTACTTC.

This clonotype was detected once. This sequence joins TRBV20-1 and TRBJ1-5; D remains unclear. CDR3 length equals 14 residues. Germline assignment: CDR1 DFQATT and CDR2 SNEGSKA (reference sequence). The V gene lost 3 bases and the J gene lost 1 base, with 10 bases spanning the gap. CDR3 in DNA: TGCAGTGCTAGCGGGGTTTACAGCAATCAGCCCCAGCATTTT. Translating gives CSASGVYSNQPQHF.

This chain uses TRBV7-2 with TRBJ2-7; unclear D gene. This CDR3 region has 14 residues. Trimming shortened V by 2 bases and J by 7 bases, and 15 bases separated the two germline ends. The germline V gene encodes CDR1 SGHTA and CDR2 FQGNSA. The CDR3 reads CASSLPPTVAEQYF. CDR3 DNA: TGTGCCAGCAGCTTACCTCCCACGGTGGCGGAGCAGTACTTC.

The chain employs TRBV28 and TRBJ2-3; D may be TRBD1 (6 bases). This CDR3 contains 14 residues. The V end lost 6 bases, the J end lost 6 bases, and 16 bases lay between the germline ends. CDR1 is MDHEN and CDR2 is SYDVKM in the germline V gene. CDR3 bases: TGTGCCAGCAGAGGGGGTTTGGGGGTGGATACGCAGTATTTT. Translated, it gives CASRGGLGVDTQYF.

V is TRBV28 and J is TRBJ1-5, with 12 positions matching TRBD1. The CDR3 runs to 18 residues. Looked up from germline, CDR1 is MDHEN and CDR2 is SYDVKM. Trimming took 6 bases from V and 7 from J; bases not matched to a gene: 16. The CDR3 DNA is TGTGCCAGCAGCCAAACTCTCCGGGACAGGGGGCGGGAACAGCCCCAGCATTTT. Encoded protein: CASSQTLRDRGREQPQHF.

This chain uses TRBV24-1 with TRBJ2-2, with 7 bases lining up with TRBD2. Germline CDR1 KGHDR, CDR2 SFDVKD. This CDR3 comprises 13 residues. V gave up 9 bases and J gave up 5 bases; unmatched junction bases: 5. CDR3 loop: CATASGATGELFF. Here the CDR3 DNA reads TGTGCCACCGCTAGCGGAGCTACCGGGGAGCTGTTTTTT.